This T cell receptor (beta chain) is drawn from a study of cytomegalovirus exposure and HLA in healthy donors. Study details: Unique TCR beta sequences numbering about 100 million came from about 179 million T cells in an earlier analysis.

Regarding this clone: Antigen: not known.

The CDR3 totals 15 residues. V was clipped by 5 bases and J by 2 bases, with 14 bases between them. Per the germline V gene, CDR1 is SGHDT and CDR2 is YYEEEE. Study findings and constraints: Among TCR sequences, most were rare, though some public TCRs appeared in many donors. Reportedly, a later analysis found an Asian-associated ancestry cluster had fewer N-insertions than the roughly 700-donor mean. In a later analysis, TCR beta V- and J-gene trimming showed a link to a missense DCLRE1C variant.

The PCR was carried out with 60 Vbeta primers and 13 Jbeta primers. Clones were read by immunoSEQ multiplex PCR, and TCRdb kept only the in-frame ones, dropping some. The table has some 140,000 clones, approximately 80% seen once; the top ten hold around 13%. The sample was PBMCs. The chain is built from TRBV5-6 and TRBJ1-3; D perhaps matches TRBD1 (5 bases). The source of this sequence is a young man in good health and CMV-seropositive. CDR3 protein: CASSYRGLAGNTIYF. CDR3 sequence (DNA): TGTGCCAGCAGTTACCGGGGACTCGCTGGAAACACCATATATTTT.